Reported below is one TCR beta chain. The repertoire was sequenced with immunoSEQ multiplex PCR; TCRdb's copy has only in-frame clones and lacks some. The sample lists roughly 170,000 clones, approximately 87% occurring once. This record comes from a study of blood T cell repertoires in COVID-19. The germline CDR1 and CDR2 sequences are SGHRS and YFSETQ. The CDR3 is 13 residues long. V lost 4 bases to trimming and J lost 1 base, with 8 bases between them. The receptor comes from a man between 65 and 80 years old with active or convalescent COVID-19. V usage is TRBV5-1 and J usage is TRBJ2-5, with a possible D match to TRBD1 (5 bases). Sequencing was performed on peripheral blood. CDR3: CASSPQVQETQYF. The CDR3 DNA sequence: TGCGCCAGCAGCCCACAGGTCCAAGAGACCCAGTACTTC.